This TCR beta chain was documented in a study of cytomegalovirus exposure and HLA in healthy donors. Broader study findings: Researchers reported in a later analysis that a missense DCLRE1C variant was tied to TCR beta V- and J-gene trimming.

Germline V lookup: CDR1 MNHNS, CDR2 SASEGT. CDR3 length: 14 residues. V lost 6 bases and J 2 bases, leaving 13 bases between the germline ends. Regarding this clone: Its antigen is unidentified.

Primers for the PCR totalled 60 Vbeta and 13 Jbeta. The authors' processing: Unique TCR beta chains numbered about 79 million in a later analysis, with roughly 10 million shared. Repertoires were generated with immunoSEQ multiplex PCR, while TCRdb's copy carries only in-frame clones and drops some. The DNA gave D and trimming, while V, J and clone size come from that table. The sample has tens of thousands of clones. The clonotype originates from a man aged 25-45 years in good health and CMV-seropositive. The V and J genes are TRBV6-1 and TRBJ1-1; D is unclear. Sample: PBMCs. This CDR3 reads CASSRSLINTEAFF. In DNA, the CDR3 is TGTGCCAGCAGCCGGAGTCTGATTAACACTGAAGCTTTCTTT.